The 10 T cell receptor beta chains listed next were all sequenced from one sample in a study of breast tumors, draining lymph nodes, adjacent tissues. Breast cancer patients provided tissue from their axillary draining lymph nodes. TCRdb itself ran the multiplex PCR reads through MiXCR, one entry per CDR3 protein. Of around 170,000 distinct CDR3 sequences listed, around a third were seen once; the top ten hold 3.5% to 4.5%. Sequences were obtained from axillary lymph node tissue. These receptors were collected from a female donor with breast cancer. Some clones in this sample may be carry-over from other donors' samples.

This clonotype has more than one count but fewer than ten. A much larger clone lies a single base off, so this may be a read error. The chain couples TRBV20-1 to TRBJ2-1; 12 bases match TRBD2. Germline V lookup: CDR1 DFQATT, CDR2 SNEGSKA (reference sequence). There are 17 residues in the CDR3. The V segment lost 2 bases and the J segment 3 bases; nucleotides outside the gene matches: 8. CDR3: CSARPRTSGTFYNEQFF. CDR3 sequence (DNA): TGCAGTGCTAGACCCCGGACTAGCGGGACGTTCTACAATGAGCAGTTCTTC.

This clonotype has ten or more counts. This chain links TRBV20-1 with TRBJ2-3, with 8 bases identical to TRBD2. The V and J ends lost 5 bases and 0 bases, in that order; junction bases with no gene match: 4. This CDR3 contains 14 residues. Looked up from germline, CDR1 is DFQATT and CDR2 is SNEGSKA (reference sequence). The CDR3 nucleotides are TGCAGTGCTGCGGGGGGACTAAGCACAGATACGCAGTATTTT. It yields the protein CSAAGGLSTDTQYF.

The V and J genes are TRBV19 and TRBJ2-5; maybe TRBD2 (5 bases). Trimming stripped 9 bases from V and 4 bases from J, with 21 bases between. The CDR3 sequence is 15 residues long. In germline, CDR1 is LNHDA, CDR2 SQIVND (reference sequence). CDR3 in amino acids: CASHWWGAYLETQYF. Written as DNA, the CDR3 is TGTGCCAGCCACTGGTGGGGAGCGTACCTAGAGACCCAGTACTTC.

The sample holds many counts of this clonotype. The chain couples TRBV2 to TRBJ2-7; TRBD1 matches at 10 bases. J lost 12 bases, V lost 2 bases, and 16 bases had no gene match. Germline CDR1 reads SNHLY; CDR2 reads FYNNEI. The CDR3 is 16 residues long. The CDR3 protein is CASSEWGRGQGEQAYF. The CDR3 bases are TGTGCCAGCAGTGAATGGGGCCGAGGACAGGGGGAGCAGGCGTACTTC.

CDR3 amino acids: CASSEGQGNYEQYF. As DNA, the CDR3 is TGTGCCAGCAGTGAGGGACAGGGAAACTACGAGCAGTACTTC. This chain uses TRBV25-1 with TRBJ2-7, with 9 bases identical to TRBD1. The CDR3 totals 14 residues. Germline lookup yields CDR1 MGHDK and CDR2 SYGVNS. The V and J ends lost 3 bases and 3 bases, in that order; junction bases with no gene match: 3.

This clonotype was recorded only once. This sequence joins TRBV10-3 and TRBJ1-2; 7 bases line up with TRBD1. V lost 3 bases and J lost 8; bases outside the gene matches: 12. Germline V gene data show CDR1 as ENHRY and CDR2 as SYGVKD. There are 15 residues in the CDR3. CDR3 loop: CAISEQQGPDLGYTF. As DNA, the CDR3 is TGTGCCATCAGTGAACAACAGGGGCCAGACTTGGGCTACACCTTC.

This clonotype occurred many times. V usage is TRBV20-1 and J usage is TRBJ2-1; no definite D call. The V end lost 4 bases, the J end lost 2 bases, and 12 bases lay between the germline ends. CDR3 length equals 14 residues. CDR1 DFQATT and CDR2 SNEGSKA come from the germline V gene (reference sequence). CDR3 residues: CSAITTRTYNEQFF. The CDR3 bases are TGCAGTGCTATCACAACCCGCACCTACAATGAGCAGTTCTTC.

Ten or more counts support this clonotype. The chain employs TRBV12-3 or TRBV12-4 and TRBJ1-3; 7 nucleotides line up with TRBD1. V lost 6 bases, J lost 2 bases, and 7 bases stayed unmatched. The CDR3 is made up of 15 amino acids. The CDR3 sequence is CASRTTGVAGNTIYF. The CDR3 DNA reads TGTGCCAGCAGGACAACAGGGGTCGCTGGAAACACCATATATTTT.

In this sample, this clonotype turned up many times. The chain joins TRBV7-8 to TRBJ1-5; perhaps TRBD1 as D (5 bases). From germline, CDR1 is SGHVS and CDR2 FQNEAQ. V shed 1 base and J shed 4 bases, with 26 bases lying between them. The CDR3 is made up of 20 amino acids. The CDR3 loop reads CASSLEGYRRSPARNQPQHF. The CDR3 DNA reads as TGTGCCAGCAGCTTAGAGGGGTACAGGAGAAGTCCTGCGAGGAATCAGCCCCAGCATTTT.

This clonotype appeared many times. This rearrangement joins TRBV12-3 or TRBV12-4 to TRBJ2-1, with D perhaps matching TRBD2 (6 bases). The CDR3 length is 13 residues. V was clipped by 6 bases and J by 10 bases, with 16 bases between them. CDR3 region: CASRPGLPDEQFF. The CDR3 DNA follows: TGTGCCAGCAGACCGGGACTGCCTGACGAGCAGTTCTTC.